This T cell receptor (beta chain) is from a study of CD8+CD57+ T cells in acquired aplastic anemia. Genomic DNA served as template for TCR beta VDJ and CDR3 profiling. TCRdb reprocessed the reads with MiXCR, giving one entry per CDR3 protein. Found here are roughly 64,000 distinct CDR3 sequences, around 50% of them singletons; the top ten hold roughly 2.5%. Unmatched junction bases numbered 13, after V lost 2 bases and J lost 5 bases. Germline CDR1 and CDR2: MRHNA and SNTAGT. CDR3 length equals 17 residues. The table lists this clonotype with many counts. V gene TRBV6-4 combines with J gene TRBJ1-1, with 8 bases identical to TRBD1. The sample comprised sorted CD4+, CD8+, or CD8+CD57+ T cells (not recorded which) from PBMCs. The receptor was isolated from a human donor in good health, serving as a control. CDR3 nucleotides: TGTGCCAGCAGTGACACCCAACTCGGACAGGGAAGGACTGAAGCTTTCTTT. Translation: CASSDTQLGQGRTEAFF.